This entry describes one TCR beta chain. These data are taken from a study of shared clonotypes between healthy human individuals. There are 20 residues in the CDR3. J lost 0 bases, V lost 0 bases, and 16 bases had no gene match. Per the germline V gene, CDR1 is SGDLS and CDR2 is YYNGEE. This table comes from immunoSEQ multiplex PCR, and its TCRdb copy is limited to in-frame clones, with some not included. The data show 2 million or so clones, 85% to 95% seen once. The source of this sequence is a man in his late teens or twenties in good health. Sequencing was performed on naive CD4+ T cells sorted from blood. Regarding subset: CD45RA+ positively selected. V is TRBV9 and J is TRBJ2-3; 7 nucleotides line up with TRBD1. For the CDR3, the DNA is TGTGCCAGCAGCGTAGGAGTTCCGGGACAGCAGTTTTCTAGCACAGATACGCAGTATTTT. Translating gives CASSVGVPGQQFSSTDTQYF.